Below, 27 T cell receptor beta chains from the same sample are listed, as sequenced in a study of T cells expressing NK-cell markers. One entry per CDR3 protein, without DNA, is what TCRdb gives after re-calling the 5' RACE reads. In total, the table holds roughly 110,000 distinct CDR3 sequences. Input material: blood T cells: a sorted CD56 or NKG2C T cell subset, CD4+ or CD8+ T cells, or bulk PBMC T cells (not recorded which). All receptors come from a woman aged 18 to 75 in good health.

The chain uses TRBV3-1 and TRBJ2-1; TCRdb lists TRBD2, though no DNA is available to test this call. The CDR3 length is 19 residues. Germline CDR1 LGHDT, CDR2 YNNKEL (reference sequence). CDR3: CASSQETSPGLASINEQFF.

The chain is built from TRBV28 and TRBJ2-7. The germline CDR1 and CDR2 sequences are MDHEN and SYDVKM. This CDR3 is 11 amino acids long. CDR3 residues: CASSPRYEQYF.

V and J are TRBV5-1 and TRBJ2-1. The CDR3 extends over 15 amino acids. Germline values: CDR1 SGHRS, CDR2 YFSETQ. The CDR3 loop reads CASSSDQSSYNEQFF.

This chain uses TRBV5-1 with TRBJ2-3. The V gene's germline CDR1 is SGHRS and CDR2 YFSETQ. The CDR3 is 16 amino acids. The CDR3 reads CASSLGLGGSTDTQYF.

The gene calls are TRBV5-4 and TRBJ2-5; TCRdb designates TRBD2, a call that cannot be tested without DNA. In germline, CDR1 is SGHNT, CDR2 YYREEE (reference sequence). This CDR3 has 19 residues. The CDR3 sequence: CASSLPGGLAMDGRETQYF.

CDR3 amino acids: CASSQESGVVGKLFF. The rearrangement links TRBV4-3 to TRBJ1-4; the D gene TCRdb calls, TRBD1, cannot be checked with no DNA. There are 15 residues in the CDR3. Germline lookup yields CDR1 LGHNA and CDR2 YSLEER.

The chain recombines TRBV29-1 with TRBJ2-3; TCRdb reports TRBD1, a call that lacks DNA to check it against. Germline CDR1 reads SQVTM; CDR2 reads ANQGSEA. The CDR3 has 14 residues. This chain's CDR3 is CSVVQGVGTDTQYF.

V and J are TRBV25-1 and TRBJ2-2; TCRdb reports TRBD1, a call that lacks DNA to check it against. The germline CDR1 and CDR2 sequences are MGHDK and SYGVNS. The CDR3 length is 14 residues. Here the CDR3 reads CASSPGGDTGELFF.

CDR3 in amino acids: CSASEARRGNTEAFF. The rearrangement joins TRBV20-1 to TRBJ1-1. Germline lookup yields CDR1 DFQATT and CDR2 SNEGSKA (reference sequence). The CDR3 totals 15 residues.

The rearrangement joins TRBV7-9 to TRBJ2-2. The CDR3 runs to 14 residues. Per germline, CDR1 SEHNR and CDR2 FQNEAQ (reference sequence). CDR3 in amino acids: CASSPSTATGELFF.

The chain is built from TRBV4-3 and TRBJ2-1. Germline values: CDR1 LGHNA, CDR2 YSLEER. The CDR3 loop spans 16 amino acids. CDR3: CASSQEGLGSYNEQFF.

This CDR3 is CAMKLGLPESETQYF. The rearrangement uses TRBV23-1 and TRBJ2-5; with no DNA, the TCRdb D assignment of TRBD1 cannot be verified. TRBV23-1 is annotated as an ORF whose role is uncertain. The CDR3 runs to 15 residues.

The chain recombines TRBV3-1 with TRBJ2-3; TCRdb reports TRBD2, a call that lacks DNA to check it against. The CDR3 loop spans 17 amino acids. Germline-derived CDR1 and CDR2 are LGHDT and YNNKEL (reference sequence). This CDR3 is CASSQEVAGVISDTQYF.

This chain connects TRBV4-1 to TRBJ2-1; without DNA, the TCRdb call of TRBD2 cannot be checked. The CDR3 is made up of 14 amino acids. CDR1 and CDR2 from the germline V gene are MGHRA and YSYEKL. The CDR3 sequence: CASSQDRGAYEQFF.

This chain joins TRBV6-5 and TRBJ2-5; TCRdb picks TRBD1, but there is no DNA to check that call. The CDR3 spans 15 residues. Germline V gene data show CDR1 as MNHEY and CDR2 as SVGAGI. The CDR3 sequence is CASSYYPTGGETQYF.

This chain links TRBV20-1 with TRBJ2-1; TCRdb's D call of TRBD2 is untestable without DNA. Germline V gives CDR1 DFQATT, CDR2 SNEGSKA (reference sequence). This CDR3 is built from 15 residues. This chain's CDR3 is CSARARDSPYNEQFF.

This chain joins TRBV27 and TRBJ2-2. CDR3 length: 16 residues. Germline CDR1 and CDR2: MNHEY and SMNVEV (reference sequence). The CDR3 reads CASSSLDLRGTGELFF.

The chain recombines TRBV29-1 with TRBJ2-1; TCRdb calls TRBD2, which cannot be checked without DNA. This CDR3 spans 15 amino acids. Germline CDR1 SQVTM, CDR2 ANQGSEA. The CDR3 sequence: CSVGKPGLQYNEQFF.

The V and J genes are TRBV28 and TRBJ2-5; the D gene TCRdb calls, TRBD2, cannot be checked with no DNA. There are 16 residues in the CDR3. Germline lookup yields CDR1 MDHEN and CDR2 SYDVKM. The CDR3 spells CASSQRTSGSKETQYF.

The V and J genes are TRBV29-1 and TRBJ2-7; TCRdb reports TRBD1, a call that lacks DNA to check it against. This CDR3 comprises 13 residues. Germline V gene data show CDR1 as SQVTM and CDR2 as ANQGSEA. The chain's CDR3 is CSAIPGPNPEQYF.

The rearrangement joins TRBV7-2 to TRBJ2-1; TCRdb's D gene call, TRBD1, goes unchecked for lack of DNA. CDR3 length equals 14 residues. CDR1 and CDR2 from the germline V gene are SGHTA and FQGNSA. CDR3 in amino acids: CASSETGPSNEQFF.

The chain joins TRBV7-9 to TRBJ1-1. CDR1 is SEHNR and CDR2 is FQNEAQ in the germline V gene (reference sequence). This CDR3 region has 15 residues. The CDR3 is CASSLGDMDYTEAFF.

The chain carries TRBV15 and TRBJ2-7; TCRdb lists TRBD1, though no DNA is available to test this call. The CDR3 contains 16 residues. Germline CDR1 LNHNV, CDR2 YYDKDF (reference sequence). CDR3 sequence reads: CATSNLELGTGGEQYF.

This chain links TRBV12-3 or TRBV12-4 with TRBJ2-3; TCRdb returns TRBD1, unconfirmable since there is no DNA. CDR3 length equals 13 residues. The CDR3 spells CASRPGYTDTQYF.

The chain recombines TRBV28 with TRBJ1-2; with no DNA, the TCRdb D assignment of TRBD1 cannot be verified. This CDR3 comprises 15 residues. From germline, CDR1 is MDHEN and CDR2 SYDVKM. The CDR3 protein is CASSPGQATNYGYTF.

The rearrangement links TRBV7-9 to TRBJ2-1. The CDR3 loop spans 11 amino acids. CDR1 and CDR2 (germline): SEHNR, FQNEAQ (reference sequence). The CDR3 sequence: CASSPTVEQFF.

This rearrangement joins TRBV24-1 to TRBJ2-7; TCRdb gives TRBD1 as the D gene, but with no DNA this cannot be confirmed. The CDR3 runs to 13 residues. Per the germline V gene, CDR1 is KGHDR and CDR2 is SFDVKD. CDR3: CATSDSGTYEQYF.